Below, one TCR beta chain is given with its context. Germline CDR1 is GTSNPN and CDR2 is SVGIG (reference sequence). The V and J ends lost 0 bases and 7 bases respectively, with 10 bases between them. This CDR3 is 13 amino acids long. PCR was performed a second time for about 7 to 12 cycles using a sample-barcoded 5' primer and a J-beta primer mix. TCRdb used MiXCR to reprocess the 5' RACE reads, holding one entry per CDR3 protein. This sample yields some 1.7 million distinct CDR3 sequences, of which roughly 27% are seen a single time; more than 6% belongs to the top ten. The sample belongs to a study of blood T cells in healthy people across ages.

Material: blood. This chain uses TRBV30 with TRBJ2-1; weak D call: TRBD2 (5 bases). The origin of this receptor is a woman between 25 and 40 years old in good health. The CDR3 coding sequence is TGTGCCTGGAGTGTACTAGAATCGAATGAGCAGTTCTTC. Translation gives CAWSVLESNEQFF.